This T cell receptor (beta chain) is drawn from a study of T cells in Graves' hyperthyroidism and ophthalmopathy. The table lists this clonotype with many counts. Germline V lookup: CDR1 SGHDN, CDR2 FVKESK. Deletions cut 8 bases from V and 6 bases from J, with 14 bases between. The CDR3 contains 12 residues. Graves' hyperthyroidism qualified as stable when ophthalmopathy did not progress within 18 months. RNA transcripts were the template for amplifying TCR beta CDR3 regions. First-round RT-PCR with HTBI primers amplified the TCR CDR3 region. Each CDR3 protein is one row after TCRdb ran MiXCR on the multiplex PCR reads. This table holds approximately 640,000 distinct CDR3 sequences, under 20% found once.

The chain couples TRBV14 to TRBJ2-7; TRBD1 might be the D (6 bases). The sequence was obtained from a woman in her 30s with Graves' hyperthyroidism. The sample comprised blood. The CDR3 loop is CASGPGAFEQYF. The DNA of the CDR3 is TGTGCCAGCGGCCCAGGGGCCTTCGAGCAGTACTTC.